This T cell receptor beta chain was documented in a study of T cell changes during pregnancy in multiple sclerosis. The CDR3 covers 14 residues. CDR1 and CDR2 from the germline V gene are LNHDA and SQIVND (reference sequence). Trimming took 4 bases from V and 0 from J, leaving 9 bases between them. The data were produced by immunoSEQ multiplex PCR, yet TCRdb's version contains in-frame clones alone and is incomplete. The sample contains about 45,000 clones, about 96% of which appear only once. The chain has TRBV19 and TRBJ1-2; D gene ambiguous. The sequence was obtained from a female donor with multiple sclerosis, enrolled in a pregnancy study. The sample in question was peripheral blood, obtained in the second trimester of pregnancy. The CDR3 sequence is CASSRAASNYGYTF. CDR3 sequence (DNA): TGTGCCAGTAGTAGGGCAGCCTCTAACTATGGCTACACCTTC.